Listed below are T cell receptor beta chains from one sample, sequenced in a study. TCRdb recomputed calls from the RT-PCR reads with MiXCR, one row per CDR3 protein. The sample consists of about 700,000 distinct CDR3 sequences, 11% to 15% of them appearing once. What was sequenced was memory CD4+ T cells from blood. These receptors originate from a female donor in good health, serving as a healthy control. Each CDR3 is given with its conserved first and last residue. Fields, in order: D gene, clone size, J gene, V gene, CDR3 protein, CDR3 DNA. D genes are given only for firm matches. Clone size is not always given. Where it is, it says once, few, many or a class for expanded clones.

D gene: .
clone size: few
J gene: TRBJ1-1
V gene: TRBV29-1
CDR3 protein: CSVEGVRNTEAFF
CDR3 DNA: TGCAGCGTTGAAGGGGTTAGAAACACTGAAGCTTTCTTT

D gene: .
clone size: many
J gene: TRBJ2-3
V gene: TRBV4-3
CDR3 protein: CASSQDFDTYTDTQYF
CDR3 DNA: TGCGCCAGCAGCCAAGATTTCGACACCTACACAGATACGCAGTATTTT

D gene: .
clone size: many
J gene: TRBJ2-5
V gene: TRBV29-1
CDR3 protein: CSVEGSSGQETQYF
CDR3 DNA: TGCAGCGTTGAAGGTTCGAGCGGACAAGAGACCCAGTACTTC

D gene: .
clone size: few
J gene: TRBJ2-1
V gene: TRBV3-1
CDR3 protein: CASSQASEQFF
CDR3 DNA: TGTGCCAGCAGCCAAGCTTCTGAGCAGTTCTTC

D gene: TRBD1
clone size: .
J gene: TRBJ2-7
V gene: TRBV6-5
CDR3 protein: CASSFGTGNLGGSEQYF
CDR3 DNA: TGTGCCAGCAGTTTCGGGACAGGGAATTTAGGGGGTTCCGAGCAGTACTTC

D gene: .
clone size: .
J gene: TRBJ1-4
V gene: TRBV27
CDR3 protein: CASSYGTPREGLFF
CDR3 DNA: TGTGCCAGCAGTTACGGGACACCGCGGGAAGGGCTGTTTTTT

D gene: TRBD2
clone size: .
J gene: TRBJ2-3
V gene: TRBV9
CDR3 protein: CASSVSGSGTDTQYF
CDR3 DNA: TGTGCCAGCAGCGTTAGCGGGAGCGGCACAGATACGCAGTATTTT

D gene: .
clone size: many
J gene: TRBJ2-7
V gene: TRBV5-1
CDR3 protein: CASSLVPGPYEQYF
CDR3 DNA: TGCGCCAGCAGCTTGGTTCCGGGACCATACGAGCAGTACTTC

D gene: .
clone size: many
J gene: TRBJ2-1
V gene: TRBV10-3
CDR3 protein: CAISADWNEQFF
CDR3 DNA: TGTGCCATCAGCGCTGATTGGAATGAGCAGTTCTTC

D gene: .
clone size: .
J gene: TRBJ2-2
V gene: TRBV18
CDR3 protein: CASSPPDGLLNTGELFF
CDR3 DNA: TGTGCCAGCTCACCACCGGACGGCTTACTGAACACCGGGGAGCTGTTTTTT

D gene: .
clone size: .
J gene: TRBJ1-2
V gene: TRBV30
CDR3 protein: CAWSAGVGGYTF
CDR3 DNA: TGTGCCTGGAGTGCCGGCGTTGGGGGCTACACCTTC

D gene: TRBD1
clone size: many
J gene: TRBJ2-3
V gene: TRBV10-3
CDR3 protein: CAISETDRGGDTQYF
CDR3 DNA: TGTGCCATCAGTGAGACGGACAGGGGCGGAGATACGCAGTATTTT

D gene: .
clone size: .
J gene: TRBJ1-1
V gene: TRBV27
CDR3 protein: CASSLRGSNTEAFF
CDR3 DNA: TGTGCCAGCAGTTTGAGGGGATCGAACACTGAAGCTTTCTTT

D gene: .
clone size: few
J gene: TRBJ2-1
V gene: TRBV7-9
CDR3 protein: CASSLGEQFF
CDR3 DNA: TGTGCCAGCAGCTTGGGTGAGCAGTTCTTC

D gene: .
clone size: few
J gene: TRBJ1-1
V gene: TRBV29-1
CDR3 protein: CSVKRADSNTEAFF
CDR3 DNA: TGCAGCGTTAAAAGGGCAGACTCGAACACTGAAGCTTTCTTT

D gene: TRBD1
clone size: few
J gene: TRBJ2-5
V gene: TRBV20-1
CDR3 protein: CSVLGRTGVETQYF
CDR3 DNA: TGCAGTGTTCTAGGTCGGACAGGGGTTGAGACCCAGTACTTC

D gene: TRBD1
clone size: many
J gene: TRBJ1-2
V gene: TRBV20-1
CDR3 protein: CSAPDRVDGYTF
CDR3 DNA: TGCAGTGCACCGGACAGGGTCGATGGCTACACCTTC

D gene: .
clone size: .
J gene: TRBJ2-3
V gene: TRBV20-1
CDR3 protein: CSPTAQGDTQYF
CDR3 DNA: TGCAGTCCCACGGCCCAGGGAGATACGCAGTATTTT

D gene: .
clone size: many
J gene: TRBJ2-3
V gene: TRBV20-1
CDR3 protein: CGFRDSQNTDTQYF
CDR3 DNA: TGCGGATTTAGGGACTCCCAAAACACAGATACGCAGTATTTT

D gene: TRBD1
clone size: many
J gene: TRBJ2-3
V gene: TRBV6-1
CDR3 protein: CASIPDRASTDTQYF
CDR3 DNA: TGTGCCAGCATTCCGGACAGGGCTAGCACAGATACGCAGTATTTT

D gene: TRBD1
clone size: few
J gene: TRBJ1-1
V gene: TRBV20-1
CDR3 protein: CSARAGTGGPRAFF
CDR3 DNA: TGCAGTGCTAGAGCCGGGACAGGGGGTCCTAGAGCTTTCTTT

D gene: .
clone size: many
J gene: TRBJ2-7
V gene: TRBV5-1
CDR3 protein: CASSHNPRAEREQYF
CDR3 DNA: TGCGCCAGCAGCCACAACCCCAGGGCGGAAAGGGAGCAGTACTTC

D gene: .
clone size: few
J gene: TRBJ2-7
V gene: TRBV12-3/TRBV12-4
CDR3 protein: CASRKTGTYEQYF
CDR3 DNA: TGTGCCAGCAGAAAGACAGGTACCTACGAGCAGTACTTC

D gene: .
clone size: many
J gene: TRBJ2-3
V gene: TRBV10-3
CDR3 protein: CAISPGVSVSDTQYF
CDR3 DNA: TGTGCCATCAGCCCAGGGGTTTCGGTATCAGATACGCAGTATTTT

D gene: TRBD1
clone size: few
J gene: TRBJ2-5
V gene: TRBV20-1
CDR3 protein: CSARDPGRGLGETQYF
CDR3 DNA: TGCAGTGCTAGAGATCCGGGCAGGGGGCTTGGGGAGACCCAGTACTTC

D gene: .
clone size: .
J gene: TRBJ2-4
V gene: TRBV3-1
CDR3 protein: CASSHSQGANIQYF
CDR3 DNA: TGTGCCAGCAGCCATAGCCAGGGTGCAAACATTCAGTACTTC

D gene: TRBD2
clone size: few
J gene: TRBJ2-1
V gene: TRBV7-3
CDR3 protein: CASSKTGLAGTEQFF
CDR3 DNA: TGTGCCAGCAGTAAAACTGGACTAGCGGGAACTGAGCAGTTCTTC

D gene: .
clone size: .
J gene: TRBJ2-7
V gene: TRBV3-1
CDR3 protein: CASSPYEQLYEQYF
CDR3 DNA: TGTGCCAGCAGCCCCTACGAGCAGCTCTACGAGCAGTACTTC

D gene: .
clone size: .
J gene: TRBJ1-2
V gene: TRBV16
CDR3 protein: CASSRNQERDGYTF
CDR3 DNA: TGTGCCAGCAGCCGCAACCAGGAGAGGGACGGCTACACCTTC

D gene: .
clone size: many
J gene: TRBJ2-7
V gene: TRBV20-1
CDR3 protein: CSASGTLVMVYEQYF
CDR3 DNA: TGCAGTGCTAGCGGAACACTAGTGATGGTGTACGAGCAGTACTTC

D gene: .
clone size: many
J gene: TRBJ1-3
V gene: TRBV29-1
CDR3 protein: CSAWDRADGNTIYF
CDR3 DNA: TGCAGCGCCTGGGACCGGGCAGATGGAAACACCATATATTTT

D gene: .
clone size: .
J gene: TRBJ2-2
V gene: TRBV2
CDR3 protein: CASSGQATGELFF
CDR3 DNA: TGTGCCAGCAGTGGACAGGCTACCGGGGAGCTGTTTTTT

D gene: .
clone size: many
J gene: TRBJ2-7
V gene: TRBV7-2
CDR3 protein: CASSLATGNEQYF
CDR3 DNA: TGTGCCAGCAGCTTAGCCACGGGTAACGAGCAGTACTTC

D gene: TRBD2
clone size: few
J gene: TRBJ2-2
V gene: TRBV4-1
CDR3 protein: CASSQGLAGVVPGELFF
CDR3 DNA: TGCGCCAGCAGCCAAGGACTAGCGGGAGTGGTTCCCGGGGAGCTGTTTTTT

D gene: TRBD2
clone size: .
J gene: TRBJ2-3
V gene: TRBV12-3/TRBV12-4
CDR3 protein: CASSLAGVSADTQYF
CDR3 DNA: TGTGCCAGCAGTCTAGCGGGAGTAAGCGCAGATACGCAGTATTTT

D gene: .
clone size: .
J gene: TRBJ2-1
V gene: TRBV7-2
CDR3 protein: CASRFGVAYNEQFF
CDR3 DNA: TGTGCCAGCCGCTTCGGGGTAGCCTACAATGAGCAGTTCTTC

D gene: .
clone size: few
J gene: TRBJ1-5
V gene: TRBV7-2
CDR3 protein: CASSLAQSGPHQPQHF
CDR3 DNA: TGTGCCAGCAGCTTAGCGCAGTCCGGGCCCCATCAGCCCCAGCATTTT

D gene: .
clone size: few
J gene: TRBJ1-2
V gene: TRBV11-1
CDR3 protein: CASSETNYGYTF
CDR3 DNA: TGTGCCAGCAGCGAAACTAACTATGGCTACACCTTC

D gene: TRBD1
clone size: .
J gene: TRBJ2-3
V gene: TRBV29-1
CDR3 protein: CSVEGRGGADTQYF
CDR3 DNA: TGCAGCGTTGAAGGGCGAGGGGGCGCAGATACGCAGTATTTT

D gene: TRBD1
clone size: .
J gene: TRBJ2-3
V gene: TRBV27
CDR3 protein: CASKGTGGADTQYF
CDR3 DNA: TGTGCCAGCAAGGGGACAGGGGGAGCAGATACGCAGTATTTT